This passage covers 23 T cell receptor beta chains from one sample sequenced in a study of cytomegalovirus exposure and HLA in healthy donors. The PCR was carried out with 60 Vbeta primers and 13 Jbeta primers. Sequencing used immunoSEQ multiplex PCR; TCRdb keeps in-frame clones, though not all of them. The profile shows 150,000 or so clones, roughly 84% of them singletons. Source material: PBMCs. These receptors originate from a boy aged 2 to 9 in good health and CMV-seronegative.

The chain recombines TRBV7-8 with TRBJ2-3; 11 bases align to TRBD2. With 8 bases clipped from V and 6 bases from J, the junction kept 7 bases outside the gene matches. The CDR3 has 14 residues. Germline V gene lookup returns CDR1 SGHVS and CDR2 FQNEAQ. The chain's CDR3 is CASATSSGRDTQYF. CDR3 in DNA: TGTGCCAGCGCCACTTCTAGCGGGAGGGATACGCAGTATTTT.

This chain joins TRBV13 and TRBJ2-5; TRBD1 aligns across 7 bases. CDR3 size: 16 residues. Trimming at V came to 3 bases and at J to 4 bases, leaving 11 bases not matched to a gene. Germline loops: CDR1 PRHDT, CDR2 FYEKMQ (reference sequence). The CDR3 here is CASSFWDQTGRETQYF. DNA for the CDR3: TGTGCCAGCAGCTTTTGGGATCAGACAGGGAGAGAGACCCAGTACTTC.

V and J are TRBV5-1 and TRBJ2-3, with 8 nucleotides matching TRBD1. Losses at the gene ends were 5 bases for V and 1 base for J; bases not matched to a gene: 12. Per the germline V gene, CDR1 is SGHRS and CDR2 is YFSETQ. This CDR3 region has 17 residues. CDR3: CASRLIGAGGRTDTQYF. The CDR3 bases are TGCGCCAGCAGGTTGATTGGGGCAGGGGGCCGCACAGATACGCAGTATTTT.

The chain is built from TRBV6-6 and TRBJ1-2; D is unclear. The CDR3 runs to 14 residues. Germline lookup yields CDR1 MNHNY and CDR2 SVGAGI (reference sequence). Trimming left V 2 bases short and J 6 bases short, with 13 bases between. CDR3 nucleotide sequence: TGTGCCAGCAGTTACCAGACCGGTCGGGATGGCTACACCTTC. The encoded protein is CASSYQTGRDGYTF.

The CDR3 coding sequence is TGTGCCAGCAGTTCAACAGGGATCGACGGCTACACCTTC. It encodes CASSSTGIDGYTF. The V gene is TRBV27, the J gene TRBJ1-2; weak D call: TRBD1 (6 bases). V shed 4 bases and J shed 8 bases, with 14 bases lying between them. Germline assignment: CDR1 MNHEY and CDR2 SMNVEV (reference sequence). The CDR3 is made up of 13 amino acids.

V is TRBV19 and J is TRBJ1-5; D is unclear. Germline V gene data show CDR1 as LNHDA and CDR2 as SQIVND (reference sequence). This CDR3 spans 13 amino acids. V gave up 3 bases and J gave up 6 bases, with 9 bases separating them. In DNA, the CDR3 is TGTGCCAGTAGTATCCAGGTTCGTCAGCCCCAGCATTTT. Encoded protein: CASSIQVRQPQHF.

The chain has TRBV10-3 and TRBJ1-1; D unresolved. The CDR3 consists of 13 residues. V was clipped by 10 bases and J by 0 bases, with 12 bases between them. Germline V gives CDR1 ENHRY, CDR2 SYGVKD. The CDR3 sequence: CATIQSMNTEAFF. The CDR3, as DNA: TGTGCCACCATACAGAGCATGAACACTGAAGCTTTCTTT.

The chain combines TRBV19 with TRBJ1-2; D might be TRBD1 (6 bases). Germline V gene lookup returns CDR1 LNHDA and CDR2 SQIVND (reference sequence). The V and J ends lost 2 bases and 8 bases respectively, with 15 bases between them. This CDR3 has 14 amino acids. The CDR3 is CASSINRALGGYTF. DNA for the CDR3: TGTGCCAGTAGTATAAACAGGGCCTTAGGGGGCTACACCTTC. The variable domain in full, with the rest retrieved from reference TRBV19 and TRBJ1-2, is DGGITQSPKYLFRKEGQNVTLSCEQNLNHDAMYWYRQDPGQGLRLIYYSQIVNDFQKGDIAEGYSVSREKKESFPLTVTSAQKNPTAFYLCASSINRALGGYTFGSGTRLTVV.

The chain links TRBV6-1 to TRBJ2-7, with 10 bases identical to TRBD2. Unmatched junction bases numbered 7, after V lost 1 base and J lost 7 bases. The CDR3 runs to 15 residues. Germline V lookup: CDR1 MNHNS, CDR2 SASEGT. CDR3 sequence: CASSEVLAGVGEQYF. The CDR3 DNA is TGTGCCAGCAGTGAAGTGCTAGCGGGAGTTGGGGAGCAGTACTTC.

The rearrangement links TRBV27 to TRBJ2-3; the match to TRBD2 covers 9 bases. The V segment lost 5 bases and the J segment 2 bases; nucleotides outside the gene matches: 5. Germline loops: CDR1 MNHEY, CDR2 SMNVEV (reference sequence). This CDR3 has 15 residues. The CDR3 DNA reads TGTGCCAGCAGTATGCTAGCGGGGTTCACAGATACGCAGTATTTT. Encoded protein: CASSMLAGFTDTQYF.

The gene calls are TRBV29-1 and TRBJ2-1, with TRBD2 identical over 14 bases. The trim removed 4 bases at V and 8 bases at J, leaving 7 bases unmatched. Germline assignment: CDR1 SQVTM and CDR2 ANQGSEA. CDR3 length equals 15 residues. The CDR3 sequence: CSVVRGLAGEDEQFF. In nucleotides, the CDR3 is TGCAGCGTTGTGAGGGGACTAGCGGGAGAGGATGAGCAGTTCTTC.

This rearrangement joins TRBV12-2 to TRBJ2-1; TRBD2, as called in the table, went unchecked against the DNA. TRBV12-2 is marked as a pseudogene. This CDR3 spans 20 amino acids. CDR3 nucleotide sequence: TGTGCAAGTCGCCATCCCACTTTGAAACCGGGACTAGCGGGAGTGAATGAGCAGTTCTTC. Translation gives CASRHPTLKPGLAGVNEQFF.

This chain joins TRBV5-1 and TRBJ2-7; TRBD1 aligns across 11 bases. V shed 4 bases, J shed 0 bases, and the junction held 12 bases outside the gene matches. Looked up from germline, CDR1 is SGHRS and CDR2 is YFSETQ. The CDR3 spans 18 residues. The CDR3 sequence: CASSPWTGGRISSYEQYF. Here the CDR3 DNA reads TGCGCCAGCAGCCCATGGACAGGGGGCCGAATTTCCTCCTACGAGCAGTACTTC. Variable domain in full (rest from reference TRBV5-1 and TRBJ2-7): KAGVTQTPRYLIKTRGQQVTLSCSPISGHRSVSWYQQTPGQGLQFLFEYFSETQRNKGNFPGRFSGRQFSNSRSEMNVSTLELGDSALYLCASSPWTGGRISSYEQYFGPGTRLTVT.

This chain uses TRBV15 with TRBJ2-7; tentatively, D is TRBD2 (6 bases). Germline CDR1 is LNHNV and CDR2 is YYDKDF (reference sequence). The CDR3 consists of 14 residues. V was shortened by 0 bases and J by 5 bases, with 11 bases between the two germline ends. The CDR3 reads CATSRESRGDEQYF. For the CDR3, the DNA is TGTGCCACCAGCAGAGAGTCGCGCGGGGACGAGCAGTACTTC.

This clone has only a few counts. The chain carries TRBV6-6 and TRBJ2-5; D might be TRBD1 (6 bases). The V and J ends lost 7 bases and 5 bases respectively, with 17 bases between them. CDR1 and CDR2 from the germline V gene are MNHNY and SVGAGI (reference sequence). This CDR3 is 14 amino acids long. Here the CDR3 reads CASNQGSRWETQYF. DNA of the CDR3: TGTGCCAGCAACCAGGGGTCAAGGTGGGAGACCCAGTACTTC.

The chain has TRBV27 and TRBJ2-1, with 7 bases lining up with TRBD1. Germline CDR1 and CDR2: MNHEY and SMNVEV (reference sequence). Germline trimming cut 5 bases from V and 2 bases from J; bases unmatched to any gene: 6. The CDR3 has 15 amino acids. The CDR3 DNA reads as TGTGCCAGCAGTATGACAGGGACCCCCTACAATGAGCAGTTCTTC. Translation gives CASSMTGTPYNEQFF.

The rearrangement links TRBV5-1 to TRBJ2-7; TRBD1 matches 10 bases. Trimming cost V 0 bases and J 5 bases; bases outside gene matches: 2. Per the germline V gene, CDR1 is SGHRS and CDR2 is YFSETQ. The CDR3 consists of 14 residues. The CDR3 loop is CASSLGQGANEQYF. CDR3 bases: TGCGCCAGCAGCTTGGGACAGGGGGCTAACGAGCAGTACTTC. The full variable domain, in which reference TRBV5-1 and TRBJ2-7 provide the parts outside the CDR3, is KAGVTQTPRYLIKTRGQQVTLSCSPISGHRSVSWYQQTPGQGLQFLFEYFSETQRNKGNFPGRFSGRQFSNSRSEMNVSTLELGDSALYLCASSLGQGANEQYFGPGTRLTVT.

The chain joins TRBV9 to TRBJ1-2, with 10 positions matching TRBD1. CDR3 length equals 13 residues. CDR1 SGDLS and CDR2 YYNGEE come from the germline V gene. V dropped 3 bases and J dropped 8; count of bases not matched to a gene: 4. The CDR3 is CASSGQGAGGYTF. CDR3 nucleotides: TGTGCCAGCAGCGGACAGGGGGCTGGCGGCTACACCTTC. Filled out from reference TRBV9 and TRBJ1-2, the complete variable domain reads DSGVTQTPKHLITATGQRVTLRCSPRSGDLSVYWYQQSLDQGLQFLIQYYNGEERAKGNILERFSAQQFPDLHSELNLSSLELGDSALYFCASSGQGAGGYTFGSGTRLTVV.

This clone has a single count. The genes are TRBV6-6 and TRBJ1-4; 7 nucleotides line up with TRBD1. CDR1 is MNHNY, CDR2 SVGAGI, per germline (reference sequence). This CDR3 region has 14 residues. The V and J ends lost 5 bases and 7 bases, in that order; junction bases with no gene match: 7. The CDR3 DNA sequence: TGTGCCAGCAGTCCAGGGGGGAGGCGTGAAAAACTGTTTTTT. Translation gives CASSPGGRREKLFF.

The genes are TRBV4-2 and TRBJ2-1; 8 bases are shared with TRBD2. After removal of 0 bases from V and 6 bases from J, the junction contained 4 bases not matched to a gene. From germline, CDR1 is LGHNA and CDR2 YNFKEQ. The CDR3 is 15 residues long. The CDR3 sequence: CASSQEGLESNEQFF. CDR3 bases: TGTGCCAGCAGCCAAGAGGGACTAGAGAGCAATGAGCAGTTCTTC.

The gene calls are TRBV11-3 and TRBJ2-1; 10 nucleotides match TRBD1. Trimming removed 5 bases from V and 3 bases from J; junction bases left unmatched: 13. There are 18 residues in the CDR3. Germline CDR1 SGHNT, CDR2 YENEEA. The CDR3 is CASSLKRFGTGVYNEQFF. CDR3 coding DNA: TGTGCCAGCAGCCTGAAGCGTTTTGGGACAGGGGTCTACAATGAGCAGTTCTTC.

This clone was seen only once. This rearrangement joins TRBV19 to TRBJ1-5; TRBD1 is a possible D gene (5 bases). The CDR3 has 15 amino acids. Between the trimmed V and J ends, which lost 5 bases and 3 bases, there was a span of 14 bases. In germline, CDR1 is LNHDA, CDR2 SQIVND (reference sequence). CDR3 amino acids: CASSLSGGYNQPQHF. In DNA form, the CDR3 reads TGTGCCAGTAGTCTCTCGGGGGGATACAATCAGCCCCAGCATTTT.

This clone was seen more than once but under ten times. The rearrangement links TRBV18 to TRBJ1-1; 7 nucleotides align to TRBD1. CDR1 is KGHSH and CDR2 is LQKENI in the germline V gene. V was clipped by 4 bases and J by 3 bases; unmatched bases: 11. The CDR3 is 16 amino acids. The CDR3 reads CASSRRGGFGDTEAFF. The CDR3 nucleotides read TGTGCCAGCTCACGAAGAGGGGGCTTCGGGGACACTGAAGCTTTCTTT.